This T cell receptor beta chain emerged from a study of blood T cell repertoires in COVID-19. At the level of the study: T cells, B-cell-depleted T cells, or PBMCs supplied cDNA or gDNA.

This clone has at least ten counts. Source study methods: Amplification of reference gene primers provided the estimated nucleated cell counts. TCRdb's copy holds only in-frame clones and misses some; the assay was immunoSEQ multiplex PCR. The V and J calls and clone size come from that table; D and trimming were worked out from the DNA. This sample has roughly 430,000 clones, with 70% to 90% found just once. Grouping used clinical history reported by participants in a survey and questionnaire. J lost 1 base, V lost 5 bases, and 4 bases had no gene match. The CDR3 is 13 amino acids. The germline V gene has CDR1 DFQATT and CDR2 SNEGSKA (reference sequence).

This receptor was taken from a woman between 35 and 50 years old with acute COVID-19. The sequenced material came from PBMCs or T cells enriched from blood (not recorded which). J is TRBJ1-1 and V is TRBV20-1; 7 bases fit TRBD1. The CDR3 DNA follows: TGCAGTGCTGGTGACAGGGCGAACACTGAAGCTTTCTTT. Translation: CSAGDRANTEAFF.